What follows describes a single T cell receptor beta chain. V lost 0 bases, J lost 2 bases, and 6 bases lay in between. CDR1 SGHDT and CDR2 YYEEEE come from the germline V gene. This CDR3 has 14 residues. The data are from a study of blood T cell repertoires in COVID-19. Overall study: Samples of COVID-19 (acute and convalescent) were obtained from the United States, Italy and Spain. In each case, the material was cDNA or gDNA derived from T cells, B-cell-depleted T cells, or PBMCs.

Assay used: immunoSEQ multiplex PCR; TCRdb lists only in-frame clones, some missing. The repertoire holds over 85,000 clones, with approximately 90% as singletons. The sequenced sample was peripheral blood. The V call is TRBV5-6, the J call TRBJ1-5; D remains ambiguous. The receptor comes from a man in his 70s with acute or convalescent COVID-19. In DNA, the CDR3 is TGTGCCAGCAGCTTGGGAACAGGCAATCAGCCCCAGCATTTT. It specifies CASSLGTGNQPQHF.